The rows below give T cell receptor beta chains drawn from one sample of a study of breast tumors, draining lymph nodes, adjacent tissues. TCRdb used MiXCR to reprocess the multiplex PCR reads, holding one entry per CDR3 protein. Among 15,000 or so distinct CDR3 sequences listed, 47% were seen once. Sequencing used tumor-adjacent breast tissue. These receptors originate from a female donor with breast cancer. Some clones in this sample may be carry-over from other donors' samples. Both conserved end residues are part of each CDR3. The D gene is left open where the match is weak. Size values are once, few and many counts, or a class for expanded clones, and some rows have none.

J: TRBJ2-2; size: many; D: -; V: TRBV5-5; DNA: TGTGCCAGCAATCAGGACGACACCGGGGAGCTGTTTTTT; CDR3: CASNQDDTGELFF
J: TRBJ1-2; size: few; D: -; V: TRBV20-1; DNA: TGCAGTGCTAGAGAGGACACCCTCAACTATGGCTACACCTTC; CDR3: CSAREDTLNYGYTF
J: TRBJ2-2; size: many; D: TRBD2; V: TRBV2; DNA: TGTGCCAGCAGTGAAACGACTAGCGGGGGCTGGAACACCGGGGAGCTGTTTTTT; CDR3: CASSETTSGGWNTGELFF
J: TRBJ2-2; size: many; D: -; V: TRBV5-1; DNA: TGCGCCAGCAGCTTTGGGGGCGGCACCGGGGAGCTGTTTTTT; CDR3: CASSFGGGTGELFF
J: TRBJ1-1; size: many; D: TRBD1; V: TRBV7-8; DNA: TGTGCCAGCAGCCTCGTCCTACCTTACTCCGGGACAGGGGAGACTGAAGCTTTCTTT; CDR3: CASSLVLPYSGTGETEAFF
J: TRBJ2-3; size: medium-sized; D: -; V: TRBV7-2; DNA: TGTGCCAGCAGCTTAGAAGCGGAAGATACGCAGTATTTT; CDR3: CASSLEAEDTQYF
J: TRBJ2-2; size: many; D: -; V: TRBV19; DNA: TGTGCCAGTAGTGTTATGCGGCTAGCGCATAACACCGGGGAGCTGTTTTTT; CDR3: CASSVMRLAHNTGELFF
J: TRBJ1-6; size: many; D: -; V: TRBV6-5; DNA: TGTGCCAGCAGTCACTCTGGAGGGGGGAATAATTCACCCCTCCACTTT; CDR3: CASSHSGGGNNSPLHF
J: TRBJ2-2; size: many; D: -; V: TRBV12-3/TRBV12-4; DNA: TGTGCCAGCAGTCCGCATAGTGGTCGGGGGAGGAACACCGGGGAGCTGTTTTTT; CDR3: CASSPHSGRGRNTGELFF
J: TRBJ2-3; size: few; D: -; V: TRBV29-1; DNA: TGCAGCGTTGTGAGGGGAGGCACAGATACGCAGTATTTT; CDR3: CSVVRGGTDTQYF
J: TRBJ2-7; size: -; D: -; V: TRBV27; DNA: TGTGCCAGCAGTTCCTCGACAGGCTACGAGCAGTACTTC; CDR3: CASSSSTGYEQYF
J: TRBJ2-5; size: medium-sized; D: -; V: TRBV27; DNA: TGTGCCAGCAGTTTATCGGCAGGGGGGGAGACCCAGTACTTC; CDR3: CASSLSAGGETQYF
J: TRBJ2-2; size: few; D: -; V: TRBV7-6; DNA: TGTGCCAGCAGCTCACAGTACACCGGGGAGCTGTTTTTT; CDR3: CASSSQYTGELFF
J: TRBJ2-3; size: few; D: TRBD1; V: TRBV4-1; DNA: TGCGCCAGCAGTACAGGGGTGCCAGATACGCAGTATTTT; CDR3: CASSTGVPDTQYF
J: TRBJ2-7; size: -; D: -; V: TRBV6-1; DNA: TGTGCCTCCAGGGGATTAAGCTCCTACGAGCAGTACTTC; CDR3: CASRGLSSYEQYF
J: TRBJ2-3; size: many; D: -; V: TRBV9; DNA: TGTGCCAGCAGCGTAGCGGGAGATACGCAGTATTTT; CDR3: CASSVAGDTQYF
J: TRBJ1-6; size: few; D: -; V: TRBV5-1; DNA: TGCGCCAGCAGCTTGGTAGGGAACGACGATTCACCCCTCCACTTT; CDR3: CASSLVGNDDSPLHF
J: TRBJ2-5; size: -; D: -; V: TRBV27; DNA: TGTGCCTGCAGTTTCCCCAGGGCCCAAGAGACCCAGTACTTC; CDR3: CACSFPRAQETQYF
J: TRBJ1-6; size: -; D: TRBD1; V: TRBV2; DNA: TGTGCCACCGGCGGGACAGGGGGTTCACCCCTCCACTTT; CDR3: CATGGTGGSPLHF
J: TRBJ1-3; size: medium-sized; D: -; V: TRBV7-2; DNA: TGTGCCAGCAGCTTAGGGTCAGGAGCTGGAAACACCATATATTTT; CDR3: CASSLGSGAGNTIYF
J: TRBJ1-6; size: -; D: -; V: TRBV3-1; DNA: TGTGCCAGCAGCCATAGGGATAGTTCACCCCTCCACTTT; CDR3: CASSHRDSSPLHF
J: TRBJ2-3; size: many; D: TRBD2; V: TRBV20-1; DNA: TGCAGTGCTAGAGAGGGAGCGGGGCTCACAGATACGCAGTATTTT; CDR3: CSAREGAGLTDTQYF
J: TRBJ2-1; size: -; D: -; V: TRBV5-1; DNA: TGCGCCAGCAGCTTGGTATCCTATTCGGCGGGAACGGGAAAGGAGCAGTTCTTC; CDR3: CASSLVSYSAGTGKEQFF